This passage covers 22 T cell receptor beta chains from one sample sequenced in a study of T-cell reconstitution after alpha-beta-depleted transplantation in children. Study results and limitations: The authors attributed T-cell counts and diversity one year after transplant mostly to newly produced T cells.

These TCRs' antigens remain unknown. This sample's TCRbeta library carried unique molecular identifier barcodes. TCRdb analysed the PCR reads with MiXCR anew, one entry per CDR3 protein. Counted here are some 300,000 distinct CDR3 sequences, roughly 7.8% occurring once; the ten biggest clones make up approximately 8.2%. The sample in question was peripheral blood, obtained 360 days after TCRalphabeta/CD19-depleted stem cell transplant. The receptors here all came from a female patient aged 2 to 10 who had a stem cell transplant for Fanconi anemia, so the T cells may come from the graft donor.

The chain employs TRBV27 and TRBJ1-2, with 8 bases fitting TRBD1. The CDR3 extends over 15 amino acids. V lost 5 bases, J lost 6 bases, and 11 bases stayed unmatched. Germline assignment: CDR1 MNHEY and CDR2 SMNVEV (reference sequence). The CDR3 region is CASSPRDRLGDGYTF. DNA of the CDR3: TGTGCCAGCAGTCCCCGGGACAGGCTTGGAGATGGCTACACCTTC.

The chain combines TRBV6-1 with TRBJ2-2; D is unresolved. The CDR3 length is 16 residues. The ends were cut back, 2 bases at V and 0 bases at J, with 10 bases in the middle. Germline lookup yields CDR1 MNHNS and CDR2 SASEGT. CDR3 nucleotides: TGTGCCAGCAGTGAAAATTTCCTCGCGAACACCGGGGAGCTGTTTTTT. This encodes CASSENFLANTGELFF.

This chain links TRBV10-1 with TRBJ2-1; 10 bases are shared with TRBD2. CDR3 length: 17 residues. J lost 7 bases, V lost 0 bases, and 9 bases had no gene match. Germline CDR1 reads WNHNN; CDR2 reads SYGVQD (reference sequence). The CDR3 sequence is CASSESTGLAGANEQFF. The CDR3 DNA reads TGCGCCAGCAGTGAGTCGACTGGGCTAGCGGGGGCTAATGAGCAGTTCTTC.

In this sample, this clonotype turned up many times. The rearrangement joins TRBV5-5 to TRBJ2-7; D is possibly TRBD2 (6 bases). Between the trimmed V and J ends, which lost 0 bases and 3 bases, there was a span of 13 bases. The CDR3 runs to 15 residues. Looked up from germline, CDR1 is SGHKS and CDR2 is YYEKEE (reference sequence). The CDR3 DNA reads as TGTGCCAGCAGCTTGGTAGGGACTTCAGGCTACGAGCAGTACTTC. Protein product: CASSLVGTSGYEQYF.

This clonotype was detected many times. The genes are TRBV5-1 and TRBJ2-5; D possibly corresponds to TRBD2 (6 bases). This CDR3 contains 16 residues. V dropped 0 bases and J dropped 2 bases, with 14 bases sitting between them. CDR1 and CDR2 from the germline V gene are SGHRS and YFSETQ. CDR3 protein: CASSLEGLIPQETQYF. CDR3 DNA: TGCGCCAGCAGCTTGGAGGGACTGATCCCACAAGAGACCCAGTACTTC.

V gene TRBV20-1 combines with J gene TRBJ1-2; D perhaps matches TRBD1 (6 bases). The ends were cut back, 3 bases at V and 8 bases at J, with 19 bases in the middle. The length of the CDR3 is 14 residues. The V gene's germline CDR1 is DFQATT and CDR2 SNEGSKA (reference sequence). The DNA of the CDR3 is TGCAGTGCTAGGGCTCTAGGGGGAATCTTCGGCTACACCTTC. It yields the protein CSARALGGIFGYTF.

This clonotype came up many times. The chain links TRBV6-5 to TRBJ2-2; no clear D. Looked up from germline, CDR1 is MNHEY and CDR2 is SVGAGI. Trimming shortened V by 2 bases and J by 7 bases, and 14 bases separated the two germline ends. The CDR3 extends over 15 amino acids. CDR3 sequence reads: CASSYASQWDGELFF. The CDR3 DNA reads TGTGCCAGCAGTTACGCTTCACAGTGGGACGGGGAGCTGTTTTTT.

The table lists this clonotype with many counts. The rearrangement uses TRBV12-3 or TRBV12-4 and TRBJ2-3; 15 bases align to TRBD2. The CDR3 sequence is 17 residues long. J gave up 4 bases and V 5 bases, and 7 bases lay outside the gene matches. Written as DNA, the CDR3 is TGTGCCAGCAGTCCGCGGGGACTAGCGGGGGGCCCAGATACGCAGTATTTT. Its translation is CASSPRGLAGGPDTQYF.

The table lists this clonotype with many counts. The gene calls are TRBV7-8 and TRBJ1-1, with D tentatively TRBD1 (5 bases). CDR1 and CDR2 from the germline V gene are SGHVS and FQNEAQ. This CDR3 has 14 residues. V was clipped by 1 base and J by 5 bases, with 11 bases between them. The CDR3 is CASSLGGKGTEAFF. CDR3 DNA sequence: TGTGCCAGCAGCTTAGGCGGGAAGGGGACTGAAGCTTTCTTT.

Many counts were recorded for this clonotype. This sequence joins TRBV5-1 and TRBJ2-6; D is unresolved. Trimming removed 4 bases from V and 0 bases from J, with 5 bases in between. Per the germline V gene, CDR1 is SGHRS and CDR2 is YFSETQ. CDR3 length equals 14 residues. CDR3 coding DNA: TGCGCCAGCAGCAGCATCTCTGGGGCCAACGTCCTGACTTTC. As protein: CASSSISGANVLTF.

In this sample, this clonotype turned up many times. CDR3 sequence (DNA): TGTGCCAGCAGTCCTGCCGGGCCACGCACCCGCGAGCTGTTTTTT. It is translated as CASSPAGPRTRELFF. V usage is TRBV12-3 or TRBV12-4 and J usage is TRBJ2-2, with no clear D. V shed 5 bases and J shed 11 bases, with 21 bases lying between them. This CDR3 comprises 15 residues.

This clonotype was found many times. The CDR3 sequence is CASSVDRVKETQYF. For the CDR3, the DNA is TGCGCCAGCAGCGTGGACAGGGTAAAGGAGACCCAGTACTTC. The rearrangement uses TRBV5-1 and TRBJ2-5; TRBD1 matches 8 bases. CDR1 and CDR2 (germline): SGHRS, YFSETQ. J was trimmed by 5 bases and V by 4 bases; bases with no gene match: 7. The CDR3 covers 14 residues. Full variable domain (remainder filled in from reference TRBV5-1 and TRBJ2-5): KAGVTQTPRYLIKTRGQQVTLSCSPISGHRSVSWYQQTPGQGLQFLFEYFSETQRNKGNFPGRFSGRQFSNSRSEMNVSTLELGDSALYLCASSVDRVKETQYFGPGTRLLVL.

At least ten counts were recorded for this clonotype. V is TRBV29-1 and J is TRBJ2-5; the match to TRBD1 covers 9 bases. Per germline, CDR1 SQVTM and CDR2 ANQGSEA. The CDR3 has 15 amino acids. V shed 5 bases, J shed 1 base, and the junction held 8 bases outside the gene matches. CDR3 loop: CSVRGTGSPQETQYF. CDR3 coding DNA: TGCAGCGTTCGGGGGACAGGGAGCCCCCAAGAGACCCAGTACTTC.

In this sample, this clonotype turned up many times. This rearrangement joins TRBV5-6 to TRBJ1-1; D perhaps matches TRBD1 (6 bases). Between the trimmed V and J ends, which lost 2 bases and 4 bases, there was a span of 12 bases. Germline V gives CDR1 SGHDT, CDR2 YYEEEE. The CDR3 consists of 14 residues. The CDR3, as DNA: TGTGCCAGCAGCTTCATGGACAGACTCACTGAAGCTTTCTTT. Translated: CASSFMDRLTEAFF.

To note about this clonotype: This could be a read error, since a much larger clone is one nucleotide away. The genes are TRBV6-2 or TRBV6-3 and TRBJ2-1; D possibly matches TRBD1 or TRBD2 (6 bases each). Germline assignment: CDR1 MNHEY and CDR2 SVGEGT. There are 14 residues in the CDR3. Trimming pared 2 bases from V and 9 bases from J, leaving 14 bases between. As DNA, the CDR3 is TGTGCCAGCAGTTACCTCGGGGGCGGTGGTGAGCAGTTCTTC. Translation: CASSYLGGGGEQFF.

This clonotype was seen many times. The J gene is TRBJ2-1, the V gene TRBV4-1; 8 bases line up with TRBD1. The trim removed 6 bases at V and 0 bases at J, leaving 4 bases unmatched. This CDR3 has 15 residues. The germline gives CDR1 MGHRA, CDR2 YSYEKL. In DNA form, the CDR3 reads TGCGCCAGCAGACCAGACAGGGGCTCCTACAATGAGCAGTTCTTC. As protein: CASRPDRGSYNEQFF.

Many counts were recorded for this clonotype. The J gene is TRBJ1-2, the V gene TRBV29-1; TRBD1 is a possible D gene (5 bases). Trimming cost V 0 bases and J 7 bases, with 18 bases left between them. The germline gives CDR1 SQVTM, CDR2 ANQGSEA. CDR3 size: 15 residues. The CDR3 here is CSVEDRAAGHAGYTF. The CDR3 nucleotides read TGCAGCGTTGAAGATCGAGCGGCAGGGCATGCTGGCTACACCTTC.

This clonotype was seen many times. The chain carries TRBV5-1 and TRBJ2-1; possible D gene TRBD1, 6 bases. From germline, CDR1 is SGHRS and CDR2 YFSETQ. The ends were cut back, 4 bases at V and 1 base at J, with 15 bases in the middle. The CDR3 runs 16 residues. The CDR3 nucleotides are TGCGCCAGCAGCGCCATCCCACAGGGATCCTACAATGAGCAGTTCTTC. It yields the protein CASSAIPQGSYNEQFF.

In its sample, this clonotype was seen many times. V and J are TRBV20-1 and TRBJ2-1, with TRBD2 matching 7 bases. From germline, CDR1 is DFQATT and CDR2 SNEGSKA (reference sequence). Unmatched junction bases numbered 15, after V lost 3 bases and J lost 4 bases. This CDR3 region has 17 residues. The CDR3 DNA sequence: TGCAGTGCTAGTACGGGACTATCAACCCTACGATACAATGAGCAGTTCTTC. Its translation is CSASTGLSTLRYNEQFF.

This clonotype showed up just a few times. The chain is built from TRBV6-4 and TRBJ2-2; 10 bases line up with TRBD2. The CDR3 consists of 21 residues. CDR1 and CDR2 (germline): MRHNA, SNTAGT. V shed 5 bases and J 3 bases; nucleotides not matched to a gene: 21. DNA for the CDR3: TGTGCCAGCAGTCGACCTAGACTCTTAGCGGGGGGCACCATATACACCGGGGAGCTGTTTTTT. Translating gives CASSRPRLLAGGTIYTGELFF.

This clonotype was counted at least ten times. The chain employs TRBV6-5 and TRBJ2-1; unclear D gene. The germline V gene has CDR1 MNHEY and CDR2 SVGAGI. The CDR3 length is 14 residues. With 2 bases removed from V and 8 bases from J, the gap between germline ends came to 13 bases. CDR3: CASSYSTALDEQFF. CDR3 DNA: TGTGCCAGCAGTTACAGTACCGCCTTGGATGAGCAGTTCTTC.

Many counts were recorded for this clonotype. The chain couples TRBV20-1 to TRBJ2-5; the match to TRBD2 covers 8 bases. J was trimmed by 1 base and V by 0 bases; bases with no gene match: 7. The germline V gene encodes CDR1 DFQATT and CDR2 SNEGSKA (reference sequence). The CDR3 length is 16 residues. CDR3 coding DNA: TGCAGTGCTAGAGATCTTGCGCGGGGGGCCCAAGAGACCCAGTACTTC. Amino acids: CSARDLARGAQETQYF.